This T cell receptor (beta chain) was identified during a study of long-term antiretroviral therapy in people with HIV (dated by TCRdb to 2022 to 2024). Regarding the complete study: The earliest samples were collected roughly a decade before the 2015 WHO recommendation for immediate ART, at a time when ART was usually postponed until CD4 counts fell. Whether ART initiation and durable HIV suppression were associated with changes in peripheral blood TRB repertoire composition and diversity was tested in a retrospective serial study. A total of roughly 180 cryopreserved PBMC samples were contributed to the cohort by 30 adults with confirmed HIV infection, with samples collected serially over a mean of approximately six years (range 1-12). About two fifths of the roughly 30 participants with HIV were female. No cross-contamination during QIAcube processing was seen in test extractions of a monoclonal T-cell line run alongside 33 polyclonal samples. The paper's findings and limits, for the study overall: The samples were dated from the mid-2000s to the late 2010s, and the ART regimens that were used may be less effective than current ART regimens. HIV repertoires had narrower CDR3 length ranges than controls, and the network structure suggested an antigen-experienced repertoire that shifted only slightly toward naive after ART. Because pre-ART samples had limited cell numbers, profiling was done on unsorted PBMC rather than on sorted CD4+ and CD8+ T cells. No data were available on ART adherence, viral resistance or therapy changes, limiting inferences about post-ART repertoire changes. Since PBMC availability was limited, sequencing covered only the TCR beta chain, with no alpha chain pairing. Starting ART was linked to a significant rise in TRB diversity, yet even after long-term ART the diversity remained significantly lower than in transplant donor controls. At every time point, the repertoire was dominated by expanded TRB clones first identified before ART initiation, although this dominance fluctuated and, in many PLHIV, declined after ART.

As for this clone: Its antigen is unknown. No qualities accompany the bases; no much larger clone lies one base away.

The immunoSEQ hsTCRB v3.0 assay was used at survey level resolution to sequence the TRB variable region. TRB sequencing targeted a depth of 40,000-50,000 T-cell genomes per sample. TRB libraries were pooled and sequenced on an Illumina MiSeq using a v3 150-cycle kit. The published analysis was carried out like this. Repertoire analysis ran in R within a reproducible Nextflow workflow covering QC, data transformation and analysis. LymphoSeq2, an R package for AIRR-Seq data exploration, was used to implement custom analyses. A few samples that yielded fewer than 5000 total TRB sequences were excluded, so that around 190 HIV repertoires were analyzed. Among the 170 to 200 retained HIV repertoires, some 59 were collected before ART initiation and 129 after ART initiation. Each repertoire was downsampled to 5000 TRB nucleotide sequences, and summary statistics were averaged across 100 downsampling iterations. The analysis kept only TRB sequences whose CDR3 regions were at least seven amino acids long. Two measures captured diversity: a Shannon entropy-derived clonality score and the Gini coefficient. Repertoire networks linked the top 5000 CDR3 amino acid sequences whenever two sequences differed by an edit distance of one. For TRB CDR3 amino acid sequences, antigen specificity groups and MHC restriction were predicted with GLIPH2. CDR3 amino acid sequences were matched against VDJdb and McPAS-TCR to flag known CMV, EBV, HIV or tissue antigen associations. Pre-ART, post-ART and control groups were compared with Wilcoxon signed-rank tests and Holm-Bonferroni correction. In TCRdb, the immuneACCESS table is reduced to in-frame sequences with V and J assigned. These tables do not hold every clone; where another copy was compared, an unresolved V gene accounts for under half, and the others remain unexplained. The V and J calls and clone size are taken from that table; D and trimming were inferred from the DNA. Here the sample has about 25,000 clones; 83% occur a single time. The ten largest clones represent under 6% of the sample.

Inclusion was restricted to participants for whom at least one PBMC sample before ART initiation and at least two post-ART samples were available. Every participant with HIV received treatment in the United States of America. Cryopreserved samples of roughly 0.95-10 million PBMC were thawed and washed before DNA extraction. At the time of the earliest PBMC sample, participants with HIV were aged between about 20 and 54 years. Each participant contributed PBMC samples from 1-4 timepoints before ART initiation and 2-8 timepoints after ART initiation, with a median of 7 samples. For every participant, serial HIV viral load, CD4+ T-cell count, ART history and demographic data were obtained. Genomic DNA was extracted from unsorted PBMC with a Qiagen kit on a QIAcube, with processing performed in batches of 12 samples. Trimming removed 7 bases from V and 6 bases from J, leaving 16 bases between the germline ends. Via the germline V gene, CDR1 is WSHSY and CDR2 SAAADI. The CDR3 runs 13 residues from the cysteine to the phenylalanine. Just the 39-base CDR3 DNA is kept, in frame starting at base 1.

The sample was unsorted PBMCs, taken 3 years after starting antiretroviral therapy. This sequence uses TRBV10-2 and TRBJ2-7, with a tentative D gene TRBD1 over 6 matching bases. The sequence was collected from a man younger than 30 with HIV. This receptor carries the CDR3 CASNATPGAEQYF. The DNA sequence follows: TGCGCCAGCAATGCCACCCCAGGGGCCGAGCAGTACTTC.